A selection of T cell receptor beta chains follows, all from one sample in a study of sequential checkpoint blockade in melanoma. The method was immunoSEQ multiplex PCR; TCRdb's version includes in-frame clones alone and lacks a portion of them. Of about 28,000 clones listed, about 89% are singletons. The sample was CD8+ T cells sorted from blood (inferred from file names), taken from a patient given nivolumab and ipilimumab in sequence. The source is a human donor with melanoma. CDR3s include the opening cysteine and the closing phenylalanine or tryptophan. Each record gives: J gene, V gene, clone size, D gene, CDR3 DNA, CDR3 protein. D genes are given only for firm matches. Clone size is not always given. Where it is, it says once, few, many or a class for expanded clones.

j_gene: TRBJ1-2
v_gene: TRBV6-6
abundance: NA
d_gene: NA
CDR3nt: TGTGCCAGCAGCTCGGAGGGTTTCTATGGCTACACCTTC
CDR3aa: CASSSEGFYGYTF

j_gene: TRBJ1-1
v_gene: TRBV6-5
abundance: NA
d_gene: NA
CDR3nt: TGTGCCAGCAGTTACTCTCCGAAGCGGGACGGCACTGAAGCTTTCTTT
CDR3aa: CASSYSPKRDGTEAFF

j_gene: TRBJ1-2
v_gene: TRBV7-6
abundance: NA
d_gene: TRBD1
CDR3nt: TGTGCCAGCAGCTCCGACAGGGGCGAGGACGGCTACACCTTC
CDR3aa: CASSSDRGEDGYTF

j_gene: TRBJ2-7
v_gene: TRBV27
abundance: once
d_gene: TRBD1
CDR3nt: TGTGCCAGCAGTTTTGGACAGGAACTCCACGAGCAGTACTTC
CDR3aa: CASSFGQELHEQYF

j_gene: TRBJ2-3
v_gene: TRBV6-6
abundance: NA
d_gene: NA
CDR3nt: TGTGCCAGCAGTGGGGAACAGGCCGTGGATACGCAGTATTTT
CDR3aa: CASSGEQAVDTQYF

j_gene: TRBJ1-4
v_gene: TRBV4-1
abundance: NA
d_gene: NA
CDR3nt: TGCGCCAGCAGCCAAGGGGCCTCAACTAATGAAAAACTGTTTTTT
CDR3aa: CASSQGASTNEKLFF

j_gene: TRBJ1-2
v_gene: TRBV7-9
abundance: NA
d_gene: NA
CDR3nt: TGTGCCAGCAGCTCCAGGGGTGAAGCTAACTATGGCTACACCTTC
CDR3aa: CASSSRGEANYGYTF

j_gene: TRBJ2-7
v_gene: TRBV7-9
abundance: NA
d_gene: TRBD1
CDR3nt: TGTGCCAGCAGCCGAATAGGACAGGGACCCTACGAGCAGTACTTC
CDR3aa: CASSRIGQGPYEQYF

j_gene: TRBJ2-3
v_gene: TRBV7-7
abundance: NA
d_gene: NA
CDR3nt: TGTGCTAGCAGCTTAATCCAACGGGATGGAGCCGAAGATACGCAGTATTTT
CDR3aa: CASSLIQRDGAEDTQYF

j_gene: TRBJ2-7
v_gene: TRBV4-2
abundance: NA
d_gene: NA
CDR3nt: TGTGCCAGCAGCCAAGAAAGGGGTAATTCCTACGAGCAGTACTTC
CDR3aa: CASSQERGNSYEQYF

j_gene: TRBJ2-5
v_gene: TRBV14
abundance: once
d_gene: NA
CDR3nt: TGTGCCAGCAGTCCCCTCCGGGGTGGAGAGACCCAGTACTTC
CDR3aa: CASSPLRGGETQYF

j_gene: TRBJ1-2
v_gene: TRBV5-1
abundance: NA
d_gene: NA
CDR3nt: TGCGCCAGCTCGGGGGATCGACATGGCTACACCTTC
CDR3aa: CASSGDRHGYTF

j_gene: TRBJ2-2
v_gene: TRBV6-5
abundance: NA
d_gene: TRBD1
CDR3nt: TGTGCCAGCAGTGACAGGGCCACCGGGGAGCTGTTTTTT
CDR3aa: CASSDRATGELFF

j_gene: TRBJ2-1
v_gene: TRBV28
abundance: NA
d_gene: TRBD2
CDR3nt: TGTGCCAGCAGTTTCTTAGGCGGGAGTTACAATGAGCAGTTCTTC
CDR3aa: CASSFLGGSYNEQFF

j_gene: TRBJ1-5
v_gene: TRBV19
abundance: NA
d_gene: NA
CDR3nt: TGTGCCAGTAGTTGGTCCAGCGTCAATCAGCCCCAGCATTTT
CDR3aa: CASSWSSVNQPQHF